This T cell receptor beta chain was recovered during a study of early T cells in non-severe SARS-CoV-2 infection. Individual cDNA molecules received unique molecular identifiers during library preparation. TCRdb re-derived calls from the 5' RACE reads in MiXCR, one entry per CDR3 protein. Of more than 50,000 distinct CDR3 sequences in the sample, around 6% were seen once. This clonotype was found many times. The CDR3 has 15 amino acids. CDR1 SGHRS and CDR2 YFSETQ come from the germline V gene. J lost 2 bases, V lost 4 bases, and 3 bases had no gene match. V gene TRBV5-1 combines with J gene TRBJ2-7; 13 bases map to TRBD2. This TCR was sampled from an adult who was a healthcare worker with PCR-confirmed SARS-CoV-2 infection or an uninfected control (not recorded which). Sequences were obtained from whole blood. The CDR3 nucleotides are TGCGCCAGCAGCAGGGGACTAGCGGGAACCTACGAGCAGTACTTC. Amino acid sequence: CASSRGLAGTYEQYF. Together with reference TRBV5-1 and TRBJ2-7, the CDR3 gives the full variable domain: KAGVTQTPRYLIKTRGQQVTLSCSPISGHRSVSWYQQTPGQGLQFLFEYFSETQRNKGNFPGRFSGRQFSNSRSEMNVSTLELGDSALYLCASSRGLAGTYEQYFGPGTRLTVT.